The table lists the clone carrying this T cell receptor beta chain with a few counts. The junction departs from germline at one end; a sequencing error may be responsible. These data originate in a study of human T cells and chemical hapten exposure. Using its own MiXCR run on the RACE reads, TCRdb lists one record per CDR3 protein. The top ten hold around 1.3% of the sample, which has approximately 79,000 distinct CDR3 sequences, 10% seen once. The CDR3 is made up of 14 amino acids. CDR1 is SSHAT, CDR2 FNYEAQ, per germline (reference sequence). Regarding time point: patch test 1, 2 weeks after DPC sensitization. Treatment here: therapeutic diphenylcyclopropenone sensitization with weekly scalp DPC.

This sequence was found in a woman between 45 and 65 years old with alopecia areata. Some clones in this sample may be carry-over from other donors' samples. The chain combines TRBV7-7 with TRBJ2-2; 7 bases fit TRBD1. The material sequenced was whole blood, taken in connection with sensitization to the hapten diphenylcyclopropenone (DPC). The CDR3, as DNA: TGTGCTAGCAGCTTCACAGGGGTCTCCGGGGAGCTGTTTTTT. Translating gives CASSFTGVSGELFF.